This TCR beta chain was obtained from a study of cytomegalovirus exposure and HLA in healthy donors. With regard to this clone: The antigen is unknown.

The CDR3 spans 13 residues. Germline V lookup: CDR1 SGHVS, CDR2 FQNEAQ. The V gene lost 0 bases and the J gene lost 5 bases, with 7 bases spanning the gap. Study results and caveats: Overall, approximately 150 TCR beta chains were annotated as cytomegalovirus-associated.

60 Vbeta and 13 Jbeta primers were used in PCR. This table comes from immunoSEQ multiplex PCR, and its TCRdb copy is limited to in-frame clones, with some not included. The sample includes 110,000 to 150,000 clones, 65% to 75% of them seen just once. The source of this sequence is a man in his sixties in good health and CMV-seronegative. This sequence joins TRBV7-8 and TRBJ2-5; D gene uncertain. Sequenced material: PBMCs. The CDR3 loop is CASSLAHRETQYF. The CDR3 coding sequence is TGTGCCAGCAGCTTAGCGCACCGGGAGACCCAGTACTTC.